This is a list of T cell receptor beta chains from one sample in a study of beta chain features in type 1 diabetes. This table comes from immunoSEQ multiplex PCR, and its TCRdb copy is limited to in-frame clones, with some not included. This sample has around 250,000 clones; less than 35% occur once, and the top ten carry approximately 4%. The specimen sequenced was central memory CD4+ T cells from blood. All receptors derive from a young man in good health. CDR3s include the opening cysteine and the closing phenylalanine or tryptophan. The D gene is left open where the match is weak. Clone sizes are given selectively: once, few, many, or a class where the clone is expanded.

abundance,v_gene,d_gene,j_gene,CDR3nt,CDR3aa
-,TRBV27,TRBD1,TRBJ2-5,TGTGCCAGCAGTTCACAGGGGGCAGAGACCCAGTACTTC,CASSSQGAETQYF
few,TRBV15,-,TRBJ2-2,TGTGCCACCAGCAGAGATCTACTTCCCCGGGGCACCGGGGAGCTGTTTTTT,CATSRDLLPRGTGELFF
-,TRBV29-1,-,TRBJ1-4,TGCAGCGTTTACCCAAGTGGTACTGAAAAACTGTTTTTT,CSVYPSGTEKLFF
few,TRBV30,-,TRBJ1-4,TGTGCCTGGGTTCCCAAGGGAGGAGGAGGATCGCATGAAAAACTGTTTTTT,CAWVPKGGGGSHEKLFF
-,TRBV4-3,-,TRBJ1-1,TGCGCCAGCAGCCAAGAGGGGGGTACTGAAGCTTTCTTT,CASSQEGGTEAFF
few,TRBV7-2,-,TRBJ1-4,TGTGCCAGCAGCTCGACGACTGGTGGGAGGAATGAAAAACTGTTTTTT,CASSSTTGGRNEKLFF
-,TRBV27,-,TRBJ2-7,TGTGCCAGCAAAAAGGGGGGATCCTACGAGCAGTACTTC,CASKKGGSYEQYF
many,TRBV19,TRBD2,TRBJ2-1,TGTGCCAGTAGTTGGACTAGCGGGAACAATGAGCAGTTCTTC,CASSWTSGNNEQFF
-,TRBV15,-,TRBJ2-2,TGTGCCACCAGCAGAGATTCTGTGTTTAGGAGCACCGGGGAGCTGTTTTTT,CATSRDSVFRSTGELFF
few,TRBV25-1,-,TRBJ2-5,TGTGCCAGCGGGCGGCGCGGAGAGACCCAGTACTTC,CASGRRGETQYF
-,TRBV7-9,TRBD1,TRBJ2-5,TGTGCCAGCAGCTTATCCGGACAGGGTTCGGAGACCCAGTACTTC,CASSLSGQGSETQYF
many,TRBV5-5,-,TRBJ2-1,TGTGCCAGCAGTTCAGATGTGAGCTCCTACAATGAGCAGTTCTTC,CASSSDVSSYNEQFF
-,TRBV16,TRBD2,TRBJ2-1,TGTGCCAGCAGCCAGGAGGAGGGAGGGACCTACAATGAGCAGTTCTTC,CASSQEEGGTYNEQFF
-,TRBV9,-,TRBJ1-2,TGTGCCAGCAGCGTAGGTGCGACGGACTATGGCTACACCTTC,CASSVGATDYGYTF
-,TRBV10-2,TRBD2,TRBJ2-1,TGCGCCAGCTACCTAGCGGGGGGGCTCGGTGAGCAGTTCTTC,CASYLAGGLGEQFF
-,TRBV10-3,TRBD1,TRBJ2-2,TGTGCCATCACCGGACAGGGTAACACCGGGGAGCTGTTTTTT,CAITGQGNTGELFF
few,TRBV25-1,-,TRBJ1-1,TGTGCCAGCAGTGACCTGGTAGGGGAAAACACTGAAGCTTTCTTT,CASSDLVGENTEAFF
few,TRBV7-2,-,TRBJ2-3,TGTGCCAGCAGCCTCCTGGGACCGGCAGATACGCAGTATTTT,CASSLLGPADTQYF
few,TRBV29-1,-,TRBJ2-3,TGCAGCGTCACATCCACAGATACGCAGTATTTT,CSVTSTDTQYF
-,TRBV7-2,TRBD2,TRBJ2-5,TGTGCCAGCAGCTTGCTAGCGGGGGCCCAGTACTTC,CASSLLAGAQYF
few,TRBV7-2,-,TRBJ1-1,TGTGCCAGCAGCTTAGTCAGGGTGAGGAACACTGCAGCTTTCTTT,CASSLVRVRNTAAFF
few,TRBV20-1,-,TRBJ2-3,TGCAGGTCGGGCCCCACAGATACGCAGTATTTT,CRSGPTDTQYF
few,TRBV19,-,TRBJ1-4,TGTGCCAGTACCGCAGGGCCTAATGAAAAACTGTTTTTT,CASTAGPNEKLFF
-,TRBV2,TRBD1,TRBJ2-7,TGTGCCAGCAGTGAACAGGGGGCTGGGGAGCAGTACTTC,CASSEQGAGEQYF
many,TRBV28,-,TRBJ2-3,TGTGCCAGCAGGTCCAACGCTGGCCGGACAGATACGCAGTATTTT,CASRSNAGRTDTQYF
-,TRBV30,-,TRBJ2-5,TGTGCCTGGAGTGCATCGGGATTCGAGACCCAGTACTTC,CAWSASGFETQYF
-,TRBV18,-,TRBJ2-2,TGTGCCAGCTCACCCCAGCGCCACGGGGAGCTGTTTTTT,CASSPQRHGELFF
-,TRBV18,-,TRBJ2-7,TGTGCCTGCTCACCACTCGGCTCAGGGGGAGGTGGCTACGAGCAGTACTTC,CACSPLGSGGGGYEQYF
few,TRBV30,-,TRBJ2-4,TGTGCCTGGAAAAGGGCCCAAAACATTCAGTACTTC,CAWKRAQNIQYF
few,TRBV5-1,-,TRBJ2-4,TGCGCCAGCAGCTTGGATGGCAGGGCAACCGGCAAAAACATTCAGTACTTC,CASSLDGRATGKNIQYF
few,TRBV28,TRBD2,TRBJ2-1,TGTGCCAGCGCCTCTAGCGGAACCTACAATGAGCAGTTCTTC,CASASSGTYNEQFF
few,TRBV7-2,-,TRBJ2-3,TGTGCCAGCAGCTTAGAGGCAAATACGCAGTATTTT,CASSLEANTQYF
-,TRBV19,-,TRBJ1-2,TGTGCCAGTACCCGAGCGACAGGTTCACGGTACACCTTC,CASTRATGSRYTF
-,TRBV5-1,TRBD2,TRBJ2-1,TGCGCCAGCAGCCTGACTAGCGGGGGCTACAATGAGCAGTTCTTC,CASSLTSGGYNEQFF
-,TRBV5-1,-,TRBJ2-5,TGCGCCAGCAGCCCACGGGACGGGCAAGAGACCCAGTACTTC,CASSPRDGQETQYF
-,TRBV9,-,TRBJ2-1,TGTGCCAGCAGCGTAGCTAACTACAACAATGAGCAGTTCTTC,CASSVANYNNEQFF
few,TRBV29-1,TRBD1,TRBJ1-2,TGCAGCGTTGAAAGGACAGGGACCTATGGCTACACCTTC,CSVERTGTYGYTF
few,TRBV18,-,TRBJ1-1,TGTGCCAGCTCACCACGGACCCCCAGAGGGAACACTGAAGCTTTCTTT,CASSPRTPRGNTEAFF
-,TRBV2,-,TRBJ1-5,TGTGCCAGCAGTGTGAGGGCAGGCCAGGACAACAATCAGCCCCAGCATTTT,CASSVRAGQDNNQPQHF
few,TRBV7-2,-,TRBJ2-7,TGTGCCAGCAGCGTATCTTCTAGTGAAGGTGGGGTCTCCGAGCAGTACTTC,CASSVSSSEGGVSEQYF
few,TRBV7-9,-,TRBJ2-5,TGTGCCAGCAGCCGTCGGACAGAGCAAGAGACCCAGTACTTC,CASSRRTEQETQYF
-,TRBV29-1,TRBD1,TRBJ2-7,TGCAGCGCCCGGGACAGGGGAGGCAACGAGCAGTACTTC,CSARDRGGNEQYF
few,TRBV6-5,-,TRBJ1-1,TGTGCCAGCAGCCGAGGACTTTGGATCACTGAAGCTTTCTTT,CASSRGLWITEAFF
-,TRBV5-1,TRBD1,TRBJ1-4,TGCGCCAGCAGCCGGGACAGGACCGATGAAAAACTGTTTTTT,CASSRDRTDEKLFF
many,TRBV5-1,-,TRBJ1-2,TGCGCCAGCAGTCACGGTGACTATGGCTACACCTTC,CASSHGDYGYTF
-,TRBV27,TRBD2,TRBJ2-7,TGTGCCAGCAGTTTATCGATAGCGGGGCCCTCCTACGAGCAGTACTTC,CASSLSIAGPSYEQYF
-,TRBV30,TRBD2,TRBJ2-1,TGTGCCTGGAGTATCCTAGCGGGAGTATCCAATGAGCAGTTCTTC,CAWSILAGVSNEQFF
few,TRBV7-2,TRBD1,TRBJ1-2,TGTGCCAGCAGCTTAGGACAGGGATCCCTTGGCTACACCTTC,CASSLGQGSLGYTF
few,TRBV7-2,TRBD2,TRBJ2-3,TGTGCCAGCAGCTTAGTTCCCCTAGCGGGGGTGGCAGATACGCAGTATTTT,CASSLVPLAGVADTQYF
few,TRBV7-2,TRBD1,TRBJ1-5,TGTGCCAGCAGCTACAGGACAGGGGGCGATCAGCCCCAGCATTTT,CASSYRTGGDQPQHF
-,TRBV30,-,TRBJ2-1,TGTGCCTGGAGTACTGGACTTGATAGGGACTACAATGAGCAGTTCTTC,CAWSTGLDRDYNEQFF